The clone carrying this T cell receptor beta chain was counted many times. Antigen specificity is unknown. The time point here: newly diagnosed GD, antithyroid drugs for less than 3 months. PBMC-derived RNA was used for the TCR library. The CDR3 contains 13 residues. The V end was cut by 10 bases, the J end by 3 bases, with 16 bases between. Germline assignment: CDR1 SGHAT and CDR2 FQNNGV. The data were obtained in a study of regulatory T cells in long-lasting Graves disease. Findings of the study overall: TRBV28, TRBJ1-2 and TRBJ2-5 emerged as the favored segments in persistent disease.

TCR beta libraries were built with iRepertoire HTBI primers and Arm-PCR of CDR3 regions. Original methodology: Identified segments across samples numbered under 80 TRBV and around 13 TRBJ. TCRdb fed the multiplex PCR reads into MiXCR, producing one record per CDR3 protein. None of the V and J calls come from the authors' own analysis; TCRdb made them. The sample lists a few hundred thousand distinct CDR3 sequences; 15% to 20% were seen once. This sample was also put to use in a study of T cells in Graves' hyperthyroidism and ophthalmopathy. From that report: The patients, who ranged from 18 to 65 in age, presented with newly diagnosed hyperthyroidism lasting under 2 months.

This chain connects TRBV11-2 to TRBJ2-7; D gene uncertain. The clonotype comes from a woman in her late teens or twenties with Graves disease. Sequenced here: peripheral blood mononuclear cells (PBMCs), sampled at new diagnosis, from a patient treated with antithyroid drugs. The CDR3 DNA reads as TGTGCCACAGCCCCAATGGAGAACTACGAGCAGTACTTC. This codes for CATAPMENYEQYF.